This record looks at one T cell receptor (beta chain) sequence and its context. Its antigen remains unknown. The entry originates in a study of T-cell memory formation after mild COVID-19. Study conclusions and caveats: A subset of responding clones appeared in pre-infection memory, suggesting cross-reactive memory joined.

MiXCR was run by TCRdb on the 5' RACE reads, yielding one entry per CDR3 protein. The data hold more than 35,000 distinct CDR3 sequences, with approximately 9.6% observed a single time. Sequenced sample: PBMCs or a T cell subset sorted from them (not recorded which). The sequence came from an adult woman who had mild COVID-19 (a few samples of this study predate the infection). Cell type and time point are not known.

The CDR3 sequence: CASEAGGNPYEQYF. CDR3 nucleotides: TGTGCCAGCGAAGCGGGAGGTAACCCCTACGAGCAGTACTTC. The chain has TRBV11-3 and TRBJ2-7; the match to TRBD2 covers 9 bases. The CDR3 runs 14 residues. Germline V gene sequence: CDR1 SGHNT, CDR2 YENEEA. The junction had 7 bases not matched to a gene; V was cut back by 8 bases and J by 2 bases.